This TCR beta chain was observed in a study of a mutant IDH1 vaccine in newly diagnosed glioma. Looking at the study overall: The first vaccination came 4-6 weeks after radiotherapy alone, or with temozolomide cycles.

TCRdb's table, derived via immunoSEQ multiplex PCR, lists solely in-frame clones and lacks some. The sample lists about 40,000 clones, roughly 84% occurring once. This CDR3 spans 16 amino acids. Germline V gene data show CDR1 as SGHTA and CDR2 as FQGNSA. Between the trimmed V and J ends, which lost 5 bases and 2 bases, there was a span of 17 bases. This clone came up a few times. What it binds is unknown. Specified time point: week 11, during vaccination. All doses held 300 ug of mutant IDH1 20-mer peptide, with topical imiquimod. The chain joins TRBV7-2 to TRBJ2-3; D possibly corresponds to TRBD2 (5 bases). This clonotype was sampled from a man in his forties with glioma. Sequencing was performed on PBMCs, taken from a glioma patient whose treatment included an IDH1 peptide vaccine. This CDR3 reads CASSRQATRATDTQYF. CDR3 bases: TGTGCCAGCAGCCGCCAGGCCACTAGGGCCACAGATACGCAGTATTTT.